These 14 T cell receptor beta chains originate from one sample sequenced in a study of neurological immune-mediated disorders. TCRdb re-called the 5' RACE reads through MiXCR, storing one row per CDR3 protein. The top ten hold over 6.5% of the sample, which has 65,000 to 85,000 distinct CDR3 sequences, 5.8% seen once. The time point was: longitudinal time-point 2. The sequencing input was PBMCs. These TCRs come from a woman aged 55-70 years with multiple sclerosis.

This clonotype was counted many times. The chain couples TRBV20-1 to TRBJ1-1; tentatively, D is TRBD1 (6 bases). The CDR3 extends over 12 amino acids. The germline V gene has CDR1 DFQATT and CDR2 SNEGSKA (reference sequence). CDR3 protein: CRAGQKDTEAFF. The CDR3 DNA reads TGCAGAGCCGGACAGAAAGACACTGAAGCTTTCTTT.

Ten or more counts support this clonotype. The genes are TRBV5-8 and TRBJ2-5, with 8 bases lining up with TRBD1. The CDR3 extends over 13 amino acids. CDR1 SGHTS and CDR2 YDEGEE come from the germline V gene. The ends lost 1 base at V and 7 bases at J; junction bases unmatched: 3. CDR3 DNA: TGTGCCAGCAGCTTGACAGGACAGGGGACCCAGTACTTC. Encoded protein: CASSLTGQGTQYF.

This clonotype was observed a few times. V usage is TRBV10-2 and J usage is TRBJ2-6; tentatively, D is TRBD1 or TRBD2 (5 bases each). V was clipped by 6 bases and J by 3 bases, with 12 bases between them. CDR1 is WSHSY, CDR2 SAAADI, per germline. The CDR3 runs to 15 residues. This CDR3 reads CASSVGEGGANVLTF. CDR3 nucleotides: TGCGCCAGCAGCGTGGGGGAAGGTGGGGCCAACGTCCTGACTTTC.

In its sample, this clonotype was seen many times. The chain uses TRBV9 and TRBJ2-1; D gene ambiguous. Germline values: CDR1 SGDLS, CDR2 YYNGEE. The CDR3 sequence is 15 residues long. With 0 bases removed from V and 4 bases from J, the gap between germline ends came to 11 bases. The CDR3 region has the DNA TGTGCCAGCAGCGTAGCCCCCAACCGGTACAATGAGCAGTTCTTC. Translated, it gives CASSVAPNRYNEQFF.

This clonotype was seen at least ten times. J is TRBJ1-3 and V is TRBV20-1; 12 bases are shared with TRBD1. Trimming removed 4 bases from V and 12 bases from J; junction bases left unmatched: 7. CDR1 and CDR2 (germline): DFQATT, SNEGSKA (reference sequence). This CDR3 has 13 amino acids. The CDR3 loop is CSATGTGGAGIYF. CDR3 sequence (DNA): TGCAGTGCTACCGGGACAGGGGGCGCAGGCATATATTTT.

The V gene is TRBV5-5, the J gene TRBJ2-2; D uncertain. This CDR3 spans 17 amino acids. V was clipped by 4 bases and J by 1 base, with 17 bases between them. Germline values: CDR1 SGHKS, CDR2 YYEKEE (reference sequence). The CDR3 nucleotides read TGTGCCAGCAGCCCCGACGTACGAACACGGAACACCGGGGAGCTGTTTTTT. It translates to CASSPDVRTRNTGELFF.

This clonotype was counted ten times or more. V and J are TRBV2 and TRBJ2-7; D is undetermined. The V end lost 5 bases, the J end lost 3 bases, and 8 bases lay between the germline ends. Germline assignment: CDR1 SNHLY and CDR2 FYNNEI. The CDR3 sequence is 12 residues long. The CDR3 spells CASSPPSYEQYF. The CDR3 nucleotides are TGTGCCAGCAGTCCTCCGAGCTACGAGCAGTACTTC.

This clonotype was found a few times. The chain couples TRBV19 to TRBJ2-7, with D perhaps matching TRBD1 or TRBD2 (5 bases each). Per the germline V gene, CDR1 is LNHDA and CDR2 is SQIVND (reference sequence). The CDR3 is 12 residues long. With 6 bases removed from V and 9 bases from J, the gap between germline ends came to 15 bases. CDR3 bases: TGTGCCAGTAGCCAGCCTCCGGGGCGGCAGTACTTC. Translated, it gives CASSQPPGRQYF.

This clonotype was seen at least ten times. The chain links TRBV7-6 to TRBJ2-2; the D is unclear. Germline CDR1 SGHVS, CDR2 FNYEAQ. Trimming removed 1 base from V and 4 bases from J, with 7 bases in between. CDR3 length equals 14 residues. The CDR3 region is CASSLVSSTGELFF. The DNA of the CDR3 is TGTGCCAGCAGCTTAGTTAGTTCCACCGGGGAGCTGTTTTTT.

This clonotype was recorded many times. The chain couples TRBV15 to TRBJ1-3; perhaps TRBD1 as D (6 bases). V lost 3 bases, J lost 2 bases, and 11 bases lay in between. Germline V gene sequence: CDR1 LNHNV, CDR2 YYDKDF (reference sequence). The CDR3 is 15 amino acids. CDR3 amino acids: CATSREQGPGNTIYF. The CDR3 DNA reads TGTGCCACCAGCAGGGAACAGGGCCCTGGAAACACCATATATTTT. The whole variable domain, filled in from reference TRBV15 and TRBJ1-3, reads DAMVIQNPRYQVTQFGKPVTLSCSQTLNHNVMYWYQQKSSQAPKLLFHYYDKDFNNEADTPDNFQSRRPNTSFCFLDIRSPGLGDTAMYLCATSREQGPGNTIYFGEGSWLTVV.

This clonotype was observed many times. V usage is TRBV27 and J usage is TRBJ2-7, with 8 nucleotides matching TRBD1. V trimming: 10 bases; J trimming: 6 bases; junction bases outside the gene matches: 5. CDR1 and CDR2 (germline): MNHEY, SMNVEV (reference sequence). The CDR3 covers 11 residues. The CDR3 here is CATLRGREQYF. The CDR3 DNA reads as TGTGCCACCCTCAGGGGGCGCGAGCAGTACTTC.

This clonotype occurred many times. This chain's CDR3 is CASSSGDSYNEQFF. The CDR3 DNA reads TGTGCCAGCAGCTCGGGTGATTCCTACAATGAGCAGTTCTTC. The chain recombines TRBV6-6 with TRBJ2-1; D is unresolved. V lost 6 bases, J lost 1 base, and 10 bases lay in between. The CDR3 runs 14 residues. The germline V gene has CDR1 MNHNY and CDR2 SVGAGI (reference sequence).

This clonotype was seen many times. The CDR3 region has the DNA TGCAGCGTTGAAGTGGGACAGGGTAATCAGCCCCAGCATTTT. It codes for CSVEVGQGNQPQHF. The gene calls are TRBV29-1 and TRBJ1-5; TRBD1 aligns across 9 bases. Trimming cost V 1 base and J 4 bases; bases outside gene matches: 2. CDR1 and CDR2 from the germline V gene are SQVTM and ANQGSEA. CDR3 length: 14 amino acids.

This clonotype was counted ten times or more. The chain uses TRBV5-1 and TRBJ2-2, with unresolved D. Trimming cost V 5 bases and J 4 bases, with 9 bases left between them. The CDR3 length is 13 residues. The germline CDR1 and CDR2 sequences are SGHRS and YFSETQ. DNA of the CDR3: TGCGCCAGCAGAATGGTCCCCACCGGGGAGCTGTTTTTT. Translated: CASRMVPTGELFF. The whole variable domain, remainder taken from reference TRBV5-1 and TRBJ2-2, is KAGVTQTPRYLIKTRGQQVTLSCSPISGHRSVSWYQQTPGQGLQFLFEYFSETQRNKGNFPGRFSGRQFSNSRSEMNVSTLELGDSALYLCASRMVPTGELFFGEGSRLTVL.